These T cell receptor beta chains were read from a single sample in a study of blood T cell repertoires in COVID-19. This table comes from immunoSEQ multiplex PCR, and its TCRdb copy is limited to in-frame clones, with some not included. This sample has about 150,000 clones, with 86% found just once. The sequenced sample was peripheral blood. These receptors came from a woman in her 70s with acute or convalescent COVID-19. The CDR3 runs from the conserved cysteine through the conserved F or W. Each record gives: J gene, V gene, D gene, clone size, CDR3 protein, CDR3 DNA. The D gene is left open where the match is weak. The listing skips clone size in some rows; elsewhere it reads once, few, many or a size class.

J gene: TRBJ2-7
V gene: TRBV28
D gene: TRBD1
clone size: .
CDR3 protein: CASRTGSYEQYF
CDR3 DNA: TGTGCCAGCAGGACAGGGTCCTACGAGCAGTACTTC

J gene: TRBJ2-5
V gene: TRBV7-9
D gene: TRBD2
clone size: .
CDR3 protein: CASSLGGSGYGETQYF
CDR3 DNA: TGTGCCAGCAGCTTAGGTGGTAGCGGGTACGGAGAGACCCAGTACTTC

J gene: TRBJ1-5
V gene: TRBV7-9
D gene: TRBD1
clone size: .
CDR3 protein: CASSPDRGNQPQHF
CDR3 DNA: TGTGCCAGCAGCCCGGACAGGGGCAATCAGCCCCAGCATTTT

J gene: TRBJ1-1
V gene: TRBV4-1
D gene: .
clone size: few
CDR3 protein: CASSQGREGTEAFF
CDR3 DNA: TGCGCCAGCAGCCAAGGGAGGGAGGGCACTGAAGCTTTCTTT

J gene: TRBJ2-1
V gene: TRBV2
D gene: TRBD2
clone size: .
CDR3 protein: CASSEARGLAQNEQFF
CDR3 DNA: TGTGCCAGCAGTGAAGCCCGGGGACTAGCGCAAAATGAGCAGTTCTTC

J gene: TRBJ1-5
V gene: TRBV19
D gene: TRBD1
clone size: .
CDR3 protein: CASSKRTGWYNQPQHF
CDR3 DNA: TGTGCCAGTAGTAAACGGACAGGGTGGTACAATCAGCCCCAGCATTTT

J gene: TRBJ1-2
V gene: TRBV12-3/TRBV12-4
D gene: TRBD1
clone size: .
CDR3 protein: CASSRQGAGYTF
CDR3 DNA: TGTGCCAGCAGTCGACAGGGGGCTGGCTACACCTTC

J gene: TRBJ2-1
V gene: TRBV2
D gene: TRBD1
clone size: .
CDR3 protein: CASYRGDSFNEQFF
CDR3 DNA: TGTGCCAGCTACAGGGGGGACTCATTCAATGAGCAGTTCTTC

J gene: TRBJ2-1
V gene: TRBV18
D gene: TRBD2
clone size: .
CDR3 protein: CASSPPSSGNHNEQFF
CDR3 DNA: TGTGCCAGCTCACCACCGTCTAGCGGGAATCACAATGAGCAGTTCTTC

J gene: TRBJ2-5
V gene: TRBV28
D gene: .
clone size: .
CDR3 protein: CASRTYRWKETQYF
CDR3 DNA: TGTGCCAGCAGGACCTACAGGTGGAAAGAGACCCAGTACTTC

J gene: TRBJ1-6
V gene: TRBV6-5
D gene: TRBD1
clone size: once
CDR3 protein: CASRLRGAPLHF
CDR3 DNA: TGTGCCAGCAGACTCAGGGGGGCACCCCTCCACTTT

J gene: TRBJ2-7
V gene: TRBV7-9
D gene: TRBD2
clone size: .
CDR3 protein: CASSESGRGYEQYF
CDR3 DNA: TGTGCCAGCAGCGAAAGCGGGAGAGGTTACGAGCAGTACTTC